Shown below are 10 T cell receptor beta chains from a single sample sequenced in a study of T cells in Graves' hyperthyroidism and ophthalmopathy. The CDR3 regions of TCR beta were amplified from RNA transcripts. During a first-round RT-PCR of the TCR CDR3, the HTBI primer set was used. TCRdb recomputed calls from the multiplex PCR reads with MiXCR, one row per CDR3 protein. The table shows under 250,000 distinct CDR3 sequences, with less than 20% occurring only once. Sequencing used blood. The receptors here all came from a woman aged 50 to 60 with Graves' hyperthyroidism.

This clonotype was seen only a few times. The CDR3, as DNA: TGCGCCAGCAGACTAGCGGGAGGGGGAGTCGGGGAGCTGTTTTTT. It yields the protein CASRLAGGGVGELFF. The chain joins TRBV10-2 to TRBJ2-2, with 13 positions matching TRBD2. CDR1 is WSHSY and CDR2 is SAAADI in the germline V gene. V lost 6 bases, J lost 7 bases, and 5 bases stayed unmatched. CDR3 size: 15 residues.

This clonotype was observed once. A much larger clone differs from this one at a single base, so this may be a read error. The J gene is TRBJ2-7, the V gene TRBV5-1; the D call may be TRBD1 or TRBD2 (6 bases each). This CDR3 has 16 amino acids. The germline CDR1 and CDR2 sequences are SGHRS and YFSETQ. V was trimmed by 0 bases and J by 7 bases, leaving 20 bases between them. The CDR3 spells CASSLGGRGGRNEQYF. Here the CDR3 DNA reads TGCGCCAGCAGCTTGGGAGGCAGGGGAGGACGCAATGAGCAGTACTTC.

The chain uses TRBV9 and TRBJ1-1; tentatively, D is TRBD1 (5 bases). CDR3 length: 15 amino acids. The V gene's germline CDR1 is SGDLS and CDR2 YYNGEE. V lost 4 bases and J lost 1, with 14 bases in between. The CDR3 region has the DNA TGTGCCAGCAGCTTTGGGGGAGTGGAGAACACTGAAGCTTTCTTT. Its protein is CASSFGGVENTEAFF.

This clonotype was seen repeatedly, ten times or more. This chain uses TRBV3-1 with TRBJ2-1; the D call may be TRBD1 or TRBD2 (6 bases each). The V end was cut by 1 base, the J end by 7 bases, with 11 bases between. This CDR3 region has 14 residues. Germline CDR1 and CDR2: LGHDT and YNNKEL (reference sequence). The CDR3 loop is CASSQAGAVNEQFF. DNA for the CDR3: TGTGCCAGCAGCCAAGCGGGGGCTGTGAATGAGCAGTTCTTC.

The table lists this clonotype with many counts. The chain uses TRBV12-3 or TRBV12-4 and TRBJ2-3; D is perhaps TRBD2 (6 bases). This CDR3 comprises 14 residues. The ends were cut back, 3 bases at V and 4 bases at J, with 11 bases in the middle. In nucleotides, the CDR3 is TGTGCCAGCAGTTTGCGGGGCGGCGCAGATACGCAGTATTTT. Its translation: CASSLRGGADTQYF.

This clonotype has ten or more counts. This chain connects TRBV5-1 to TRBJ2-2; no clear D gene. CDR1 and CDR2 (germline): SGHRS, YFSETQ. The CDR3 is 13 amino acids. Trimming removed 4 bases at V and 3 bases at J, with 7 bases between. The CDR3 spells CASSPHDTGELFF. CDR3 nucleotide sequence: TGCGCCAGCAGCCCCCACGACACCGGGGAGCTGTTTTTT.

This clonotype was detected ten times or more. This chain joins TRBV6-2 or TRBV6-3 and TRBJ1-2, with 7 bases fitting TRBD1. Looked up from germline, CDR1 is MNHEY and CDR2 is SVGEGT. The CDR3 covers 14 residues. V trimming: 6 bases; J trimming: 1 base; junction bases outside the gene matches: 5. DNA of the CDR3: TGTGCCAGCAGGCCGACAGGGAGTAACTATGGCTACACCTTC. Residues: CASRPTGSNYGYTF.

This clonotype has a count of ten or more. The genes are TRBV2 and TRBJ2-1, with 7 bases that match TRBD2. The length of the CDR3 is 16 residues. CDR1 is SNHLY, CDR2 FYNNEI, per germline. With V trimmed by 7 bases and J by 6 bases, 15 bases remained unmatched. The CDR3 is CASIKTGLVRGNEQFF. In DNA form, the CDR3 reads TGTGCCAGCATCAAAACCGGACTAGTTCGTGGCAATGAGCAGTTCTTC.

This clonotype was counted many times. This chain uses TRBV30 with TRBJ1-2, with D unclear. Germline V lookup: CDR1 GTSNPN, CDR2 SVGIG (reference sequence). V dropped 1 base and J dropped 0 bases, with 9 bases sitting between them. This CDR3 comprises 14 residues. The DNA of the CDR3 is TGTGCCTGGAGTGCCGGAGTAGCTAACTATGGCTACACCTTC. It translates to CAWSAGVANYGYTF.

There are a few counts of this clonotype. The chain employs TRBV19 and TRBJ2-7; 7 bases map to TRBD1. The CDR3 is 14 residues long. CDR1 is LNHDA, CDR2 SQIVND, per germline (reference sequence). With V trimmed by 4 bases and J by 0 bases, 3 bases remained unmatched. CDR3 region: CASSKDRNSYEQYF. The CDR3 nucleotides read TGTGCCAGTAGTAAGGACAGGAACTCCTACGAGCAGTACTTC.